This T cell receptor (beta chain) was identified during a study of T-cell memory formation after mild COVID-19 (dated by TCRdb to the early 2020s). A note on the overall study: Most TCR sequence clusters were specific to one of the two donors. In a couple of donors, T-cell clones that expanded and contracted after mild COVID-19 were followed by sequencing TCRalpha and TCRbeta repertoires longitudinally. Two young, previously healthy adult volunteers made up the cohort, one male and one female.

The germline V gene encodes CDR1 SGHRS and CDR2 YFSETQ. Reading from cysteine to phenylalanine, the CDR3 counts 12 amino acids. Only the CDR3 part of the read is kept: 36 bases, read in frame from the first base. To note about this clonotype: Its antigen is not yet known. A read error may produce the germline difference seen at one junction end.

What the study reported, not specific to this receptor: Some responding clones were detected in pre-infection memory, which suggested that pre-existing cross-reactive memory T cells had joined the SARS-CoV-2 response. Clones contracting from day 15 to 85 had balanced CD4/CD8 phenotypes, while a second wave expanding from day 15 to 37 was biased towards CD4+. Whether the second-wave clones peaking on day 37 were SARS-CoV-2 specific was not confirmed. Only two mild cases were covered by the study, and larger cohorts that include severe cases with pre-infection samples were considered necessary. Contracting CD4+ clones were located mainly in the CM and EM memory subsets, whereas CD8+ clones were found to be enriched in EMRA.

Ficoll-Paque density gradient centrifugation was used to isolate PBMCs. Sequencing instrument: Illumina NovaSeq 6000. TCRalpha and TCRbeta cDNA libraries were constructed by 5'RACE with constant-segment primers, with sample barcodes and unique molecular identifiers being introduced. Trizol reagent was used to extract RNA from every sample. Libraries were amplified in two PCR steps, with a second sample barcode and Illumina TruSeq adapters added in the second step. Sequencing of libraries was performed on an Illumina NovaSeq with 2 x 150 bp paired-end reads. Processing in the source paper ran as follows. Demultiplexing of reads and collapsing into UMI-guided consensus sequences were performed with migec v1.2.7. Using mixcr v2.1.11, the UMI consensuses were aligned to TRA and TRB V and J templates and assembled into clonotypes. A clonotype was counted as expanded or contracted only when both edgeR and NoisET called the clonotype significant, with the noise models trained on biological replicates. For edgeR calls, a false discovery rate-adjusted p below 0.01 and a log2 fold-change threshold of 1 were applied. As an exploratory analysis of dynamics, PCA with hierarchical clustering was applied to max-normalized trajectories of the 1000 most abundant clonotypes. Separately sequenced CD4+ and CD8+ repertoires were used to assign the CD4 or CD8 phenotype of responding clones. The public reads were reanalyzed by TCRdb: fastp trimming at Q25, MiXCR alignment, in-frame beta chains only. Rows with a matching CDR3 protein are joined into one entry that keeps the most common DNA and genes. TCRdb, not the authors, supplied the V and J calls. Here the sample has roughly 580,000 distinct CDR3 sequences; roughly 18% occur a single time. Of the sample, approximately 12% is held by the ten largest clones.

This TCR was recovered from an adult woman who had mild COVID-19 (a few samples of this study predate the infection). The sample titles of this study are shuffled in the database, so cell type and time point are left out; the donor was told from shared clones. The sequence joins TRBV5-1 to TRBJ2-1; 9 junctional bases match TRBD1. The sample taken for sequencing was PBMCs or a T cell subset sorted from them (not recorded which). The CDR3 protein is CASSETGGRILF. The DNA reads TGCGCCAGCAGCGAAACAGGGGGCCGCATCCTCTTC.